The following is a T cell receptor beta chain sequence with its context. Its antigen is undetermined. The V gene end was trimmed by 4 bases and the J gene end by 5 bases; junction bases not matched to a gene: 8. From germline, CDR1 is SGHRS and CDR2 YFSETQ. The CDR3 runs 14 residues. The sample originates from a study of identical twins. TCRdb analysed the 5' RACE reads with MiXCR anew, one entry per CDR3 protein. This sample has more than 400,000 distinct CDR3 sequences, with about 16% found just once. Findings of the study overall: Whereas memory repertoires showed no such difference, abundant cord blood beta clonotypes carried fewer insertions. Diverse VJ usage suggested most zero-insertion clonotypes were not invariant T cells.

These same data were also listed under a study on yellow fever vaccine responses in identical twins.

The V gene is TRBV5-1, the J gene TRBJ2-5; 7 bases match TRBD1. Specimen: CD4+ T cells sorted from blood. This sequence was found in a woman between 18 and 29 years old in good health. CDR3 nucleotide sequence: TGCGCCAGCAGCCCGACAGGGAATACGGAGACCCAGTACTTC. Residues: CASSPTGNTETQYF.